The present T cell receptor (beta chain) was sequenced within a study of OX40 agonist ivuxolimab in advanced cancers. Overall study context: Recorded diagnoses for dose-escalation patients were hepatocellular carcinoma, melanoma, renal cell or head and neck cancer. Study-wide results and caveats: At doses 0.1 to 3.0 mg/kg, CD4+ and CD8+ clones expanded. In CD8+ T cells, expanded clones were on average more numerous than in CD4+.

A remark on this clone: Its cognate antigen is unknown.

This CDR3 is 17 amino acids long. V lost 6 bases and J lost 2; bases outside the gene matches: 15. Germline lookup yields CDR1 MNHEY and CDR2 SMNVEV (reference sequence). The repertoire was sequenced with immunoSEQ multiplex PCR; TCRdb's copy has only in-frame clones and lacks some. The table has tens of thousands of clones, about 86% seen once. The TCR sequence derives from an adult with an advanced solid tumor such as melanoma, head and neck, liver or kidney cancer. This specimen was CD4+ or CD8+ T cells sorted from blood, taken in a trial of the OX40 agonist ivuxolimab. The chain links TRBV27 to TRBJ1-1; 7 nucleotides match TRBD1. The CDR3 DNA reads TGTGCCAGCAGCCTCAGGGGGTTAGGGTTAAACAACACTGAAGCTTTCTTT. Protein sequence: CASSLRGLGLNNTEAFF.